A single sample gave rise to the 16 T cell receptor beta chains below, sequenced in a study of T cells in localized non-small cell lung cancer. Using immunoSEQ multiplex PCR, the repertoire was profiled, and TCRdb retains in-frame clones only, with some absent. The sample records 41,000 or so clones, 70% to 90% being singletons. Specimen: peripheral blood, collected before any cancer treatment. Receptors originate from a woman between 18 and 50 years old with stage III lung adenocarcinoma.

The chain is built from TRBV19 and TRBJ1-4; TRBD1 aligns across 8 bases. The CDR3 consists of 14 residues. Germline-derived CDR1 and CDR2 are LNHDA and SQIVND (reference sequence). The V segment lost 9 bases and the J segment 7 bases; nucleotides outside the gene matches: 10. In DNA, the CDR3 is TGTGCCAGCCTTGCAGGGGGCGTTGGTGAAAAACTGTTTTTT. As protein: CASLAGGVGEKLFF.

The gene calls are TRBV7-9 and TRBJ1-6; D gene uncertain. V lost 4 bases to trimming and J lost 5 bases, with 12 bases between them. Germline lookup yields CDR1 SEHNR and CDR2 FQNEAQ (reference sequence). The CDR3 covers 15 residues. CDR3 region: CASSSRGADNSPLHF. The DNA of the CDR3 is TGTGCCAGCAGCTCACGGGGAGCGGATAATTCACCCCTCCACTTT.

This clone was seen a handful of times. The J gene is TRBJ1-1, the V gene TRBV20-1; no clear D gene. This CDR3 is built from 11 residues. Between the trimmed V and J ends, which lost 1 base and 8 bases, there was a span of 8 bases. Germline CDR1 DFQATT, CDR2 SNEGSKA (reference sequence). The CDR3 sequence: CSARGSREAFF. CDR3 coding DNA: TGCAGTGCTAGAGGCTCCCGAGAAGCTTTCTTT.

The J gene is TRBJ1-1, the V gene TRBV11-3; D unclear. The CDR3 runs 13 residues. Germline loops: CDR1 SGHNT, CDR2 YENEEA. Trimming pared 5 bases from V and 0 bases from J, leaving 7 bases between. The CDR3 here is CASSRDMNTEAFF. The CDR3 DNA reads as TGTGCCAGCAGCCGTGACATGAACACTGAAGCTTTCTTT.

Only a few counts were recorded for this clone. This chain joins TRBV2 and TRBJ1-6, with D hard to call. Trimming cost V 3 bases and J 1 base, with 10 bases left between them. The CDR3 has 16 residues. CDR1 and CDR2 from the germline V gene are SNHLY and FYNNEI. CDR3 region: CASSERRGSYNSPLHF. Here the CDR3 DNA reads TGTGCCAGCAGTGAGAGGCGCGGGTCCTATAATTCACCCCTCCACTTT.

This sequence joins TRBV5-4 and TRBJ1-2, with 8 bases that match TRBD1. Per the germline V gene, CDR1 is SGHNT and CDR2 is YYREEE (reference sequence). This CDR3 contains 13 residues. Trimming cost V 4 bases and J 4 bases; bases outside gene matches: 3. CDR3 bases: TGTGCCAGCAGCCCAGGGGGCCCCTATGGCTACACCTTC. Protein: CASSPGGPYGYTF.

The chain links TRBV9 to TRBJ2-5; D perhaps matches TRBD1 (5 bases). The CDR3 has 16 amino acids. The V end lost 2 bases, the J end lost 3 bases, and 17 bases lay between the germline ends. Per the germline V gene, CDR1 is SGDLS and CDR2 is YYNGEE. The CDR3 loop reads CASSVGVREKEETQYF. The CDR3 DNA reads as TGTGCCAGCAGCGTTGGCGTCAGGGAAAAAGAAGAGACCCAGTACTTC.

The V and J genes are TRBV20-1 and TRBJ1-2; D call uncertain. Germline loops: CDR1 DFQATT, CDR2 SNEGSKA (reference sequence). V was shortened by 2 bases and J by 10 bases, with 11 bases between the two germline ends. The CDR3 runs to 11 residues. The DNA of the CDR3 is TGCAGTGCTAGACGAGAGAGTCTCTACACCTTC. Its translation: CSARRESLYTF.

This sequence joins TRBV25-1 and TRBJ1-1, with D possibly being TRBD1 (6 bases). Trimming shortened V by 7 bases and J by 3 bases, and 15 bases separated the two germline ends. From germline, CDR1 is MGHDK and CDR2 SYGVNS. The CDR3 consists of 14 residues. DNA of the CDR3: TGTGCCAGCAACCCTAGGGGGGATTACACTGAAGCTTTCTTT. Its protein product is CASNPRGDYTEAFF.

This sequence joins TRBV27 and TRBJ2-7; maybe TRBD2 (6 bases). The germline V gene has CDR1 MNHEY and CDR2 SMNVEV (reference sequence). CDR3 length: 15 residues. V was pared by 0 bases and J by 4 bases, with 13 bases between. CDR3 loop: CASSLSGTGGYEQYF. In DNA, the CDR3 is TGTGCCAGCAGTTTATCCGGGACCGGGGGATACGAGCAGTACTTC.

This clone was picked up a small number of times. V and J are TRBV6-5 and TRBJ1-1; possibly TRBD1 for D (6 bases). Germline loops: CDR1 MNHEY, CDR2 SVGAGI. CDR3 length: 11 residues. With 4 bases removed from V and 12 bases from J, the gap between germline ends came to 12 bases. DNA for the CDR3: TGTGCCAGCAGTTTCCGGGACATTTCTTTCTTT. Protein sequence: CASSFRDISFF.

The V gene is TRBV11-2, the J gene TRBJ2-7; TRBD1 might be the D (6 bases). Trimming removed 5 bases from V and 7 bases from J, with 18 bases in between. Germline CDR1 and CDR2: SGHAT and FQNNGV. The CDR3 is 14 residues long. The CDR3 loop is CASSHNRDQGEQYF. DNA for the CDR3: TGTGCCAGCAGCCATAACCGGGACCAGGGGGAGCAGTACTTC.

This clone was detected only once. The gene calls are TRBV25-1 and TRBJ2-5, with 8 nucleotides matching TRBD1. The CDR3 sequence is 16 residues long. The germline gives CDR1 MGHDK, CDR2 SYGVNS. V was pared by 2 bases and J by 2 bases, with 7 bases of the junction left unmatched. The CDR3: CASSETGRTGQETQYF. The CDR3 bases are TGTGCCAGCAGTGAAACCGGACGGACAGGGCAAGAGACCCAGTACTTC.

Comment on this clone: The junction departs from germline at one end; a sequencing error may be responsible. The chain uses TRBV15 and TRBJ2-5; 10 nucleotides agree with TRBD2. Germline assignment: CDR1 LNHNV and CDR2 YYDKDF (reference sequence). The CDR3 spans 14 residues. DNA of the CDR3: TGTGCCACCAGCAGAGATTCTTCCCAGCGGGGGGGGGACTTC. Translating gives CATSRDSSQRGGDF.

The chain employs TRBV7-2 and TRBJ2-5, with 8 nucleotides matching TRBD1. Germline V gene sequence: CDR1 SGHTA, CDR2 FQGNSA. The V segment lost 5 bases and the J segment 4 bases; nucleotides outside the gene matches: 9. The CDR3 is 15 residues long. CDR3 nucleotides: TGTGCCAGCAGCCCGATTGCGGACAGGGCAGAGACCCAGTACTTC. Translated, it gives CASSPIADRAETQYF.

The CDR3 region is CASSFVRSYEQYF. The CDR3 DNA is TGTGCCAGCAGTTTCGTCCGGTCCTACGAGCAGTACTTC. This rearrangement joins TRBV27 to TRBJ2-7, with D unresolved. This CDR3 has 13 amino acids. V gave up 3 bases and J gave up 1 base, with 7 bases separating them. CDR1 is MNHEY, CDR2 SMNVEV, per germline (reference sequence).